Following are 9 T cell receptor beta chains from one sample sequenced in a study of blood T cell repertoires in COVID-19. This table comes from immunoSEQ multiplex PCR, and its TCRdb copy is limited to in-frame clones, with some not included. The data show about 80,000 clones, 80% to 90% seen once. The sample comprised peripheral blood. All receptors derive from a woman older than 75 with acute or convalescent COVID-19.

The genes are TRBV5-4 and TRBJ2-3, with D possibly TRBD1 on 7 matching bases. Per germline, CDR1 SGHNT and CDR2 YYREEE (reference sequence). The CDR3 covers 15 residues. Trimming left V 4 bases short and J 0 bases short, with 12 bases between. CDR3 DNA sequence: TGTGCCAGCAGCGGAGGGACAGACAGCACAGATACGCAGTATTTT. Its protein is CASSGGTDSTDTQYF.

For the CDR3, the DNA is TGTGCCAGCATCCCTAGCGGGAGTGCGAATGAGCAGTTCTTC. Translating it yields CASIPSGSANEQFF. This rearrangement joins TRBV28 to TRBJ2-1; 10 nucleotides match TRBD2. Germline-derived CDR1 and CDR2 are MDHEN and SYDVKM. The CDR3 covers 14 residues. V lost 7 bases, J lost 7 bases, and 7 bases stayed unmatched.

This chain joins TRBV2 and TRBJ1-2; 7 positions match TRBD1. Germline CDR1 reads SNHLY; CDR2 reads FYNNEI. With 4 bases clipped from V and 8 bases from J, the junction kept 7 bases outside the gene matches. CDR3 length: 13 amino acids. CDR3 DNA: TGTGCCAGCAGTGTTCAGACAGGGAAAGGCTACACCTTC. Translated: CASSVQTGKGYTF.

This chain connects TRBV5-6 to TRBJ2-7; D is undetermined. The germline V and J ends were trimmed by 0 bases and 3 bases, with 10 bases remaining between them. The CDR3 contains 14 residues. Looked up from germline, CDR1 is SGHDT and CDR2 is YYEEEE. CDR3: CASSLVSTRYEQYF. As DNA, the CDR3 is TGTGCCAGCAGCTTGGTCTCCACGCGCTACGAGCAGTACTTC.

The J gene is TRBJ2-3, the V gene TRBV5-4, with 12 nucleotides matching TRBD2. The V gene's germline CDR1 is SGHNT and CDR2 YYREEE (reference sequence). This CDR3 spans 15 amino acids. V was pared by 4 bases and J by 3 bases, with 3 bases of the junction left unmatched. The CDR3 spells CASSDGTSGTDTQYF. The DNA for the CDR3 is TGTGCCAGCAGCGATGGGACTAGCGGGACAGATACGCAGTATTTT.

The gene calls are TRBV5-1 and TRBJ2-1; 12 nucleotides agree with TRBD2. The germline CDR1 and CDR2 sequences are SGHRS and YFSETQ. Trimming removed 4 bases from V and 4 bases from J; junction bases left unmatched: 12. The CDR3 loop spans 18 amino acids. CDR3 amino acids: CASSAPPPGLAGYNEQFF. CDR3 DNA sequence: TGCGCCAGCAGCGCCCCACCACCGGGACTAGCGGGTTACAATGAGCAGTTCTTC.

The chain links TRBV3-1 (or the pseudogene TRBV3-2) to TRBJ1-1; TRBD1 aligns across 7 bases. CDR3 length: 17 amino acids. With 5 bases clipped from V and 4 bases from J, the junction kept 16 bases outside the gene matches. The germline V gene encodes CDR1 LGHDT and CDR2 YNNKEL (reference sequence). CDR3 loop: CASSSPKTGTLGTEAFF. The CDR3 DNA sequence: TGTGCCAGCAGCAGCCCAAAGACAGGGACTCTGGGCACTGAAGCTTTCTTT.

This chain's CDR3 is CASSQVLSGTGGQYF. The DNA for the CDR3 is TGTGCCAGCAGCCAAGTTCTTAGCGGCACGGGGGGGCAGTATTTT. The chain is built from TRBV3-1 (or the pseudogene TRBV3-2) and TRBJ2-3; TRBD2 matches at 7 bases. The CDR3 is 15 amino acids. The V gene's germline CDR1 is LGHDT and CDR2 YNNKEL (reference sequence). J gave up 11 bases and V 1 base, and 12 bases lay outside the gene matches.

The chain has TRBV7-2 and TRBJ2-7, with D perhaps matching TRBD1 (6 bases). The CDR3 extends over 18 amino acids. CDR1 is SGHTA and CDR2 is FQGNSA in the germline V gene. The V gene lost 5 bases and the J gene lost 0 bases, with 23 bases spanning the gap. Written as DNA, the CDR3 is TGTGCCAGCAGCCCACTTCAATCCAGGGGAGCCTCCTCCTACGAGCAGTACTTC. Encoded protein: CASSPLQSRGASSYEQYF.